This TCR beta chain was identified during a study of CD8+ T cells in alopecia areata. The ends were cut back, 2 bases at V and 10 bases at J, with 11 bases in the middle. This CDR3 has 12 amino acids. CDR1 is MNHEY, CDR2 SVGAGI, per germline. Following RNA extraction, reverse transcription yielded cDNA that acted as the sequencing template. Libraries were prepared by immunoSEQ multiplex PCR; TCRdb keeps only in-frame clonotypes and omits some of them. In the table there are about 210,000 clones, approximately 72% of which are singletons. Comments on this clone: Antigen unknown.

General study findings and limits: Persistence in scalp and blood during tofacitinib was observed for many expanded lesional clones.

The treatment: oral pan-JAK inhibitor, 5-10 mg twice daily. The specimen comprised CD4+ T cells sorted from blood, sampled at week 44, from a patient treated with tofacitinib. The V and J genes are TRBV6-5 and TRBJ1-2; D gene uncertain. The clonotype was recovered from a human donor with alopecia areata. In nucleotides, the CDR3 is TGTGCCAGCAGTTACACCGGCAGCTCCTACACCTTC. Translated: CASSYTGSSYTF.